One T cell receptor beta chain is described in this entry. The data are from a study of Graves' ophthalmopathy and Graves' hyperthyroidism. Study-wide context: Pretreatment peripheral blood was obtained at initial diagnosis.

The germline gives CDR1 SEHNR, CDR2 FQNEAQ (reference sequence). Unmatched junction bases numbered 6, after V lost 8 bases and J lost 10 bases. This CDR3 is 11 amino acids long. Scientists amplified the TCR beta CDR3 regions from RNA transcripts. In the first round, RT-PCR was carried out with HTBI primers, and a multiplex PCR formed the second round. In TCRdb, the multiplex PCR reads were re-called with MiXCR into one record per CDR3 protein. The sample has over 45,000 distinct CDR3 sequences, around 50% seen once. Moderate-to-severe activity, CAS at least 3, NOSPECS at least 4 and duration under 3 months characterized donors with ophthalmopathy. The source of the PBMCs was around 10 ml of fresh peripheral blood.

This clonotype was sampled from an adult man with Graves' ophthalmopathy. Source material: peripheral blood. The chain links TRBV7-9 to TRBJ2-3, with TRBD2 matching over 7 bases. The DNA for the CDR3 is TGTGCCAGCGGGGGGAGGGCTGCGCAGTATTTT. It yields the protein CASGGRAAQYF.